The next 18 T cell receptor beta chains were all read from a single sample in a study of long-term antiretroviral therapy in people with HIV. Sequencing used immunoSEQ v3.0 at survey level. Sequencing was performed with immunoSEQ multiplex PCR; in TCRdb, only in-frame clones are kept and a portion is missing. The repertoire holds 25,000 to 30,000 clones, approximately 94% seen once, with 2.5% to 3.5% in the top ten. Sample: unsorted PBMCs, taken approximately 7.1 years after starting antiretroviral therapy. Receptors originate from a man aged 50 to 60 with HIV.

The chain has TRBV5-1 and TRBJ2-1; no clear D. Between the trimmed V and J ends, which lost 4 bases and 6 bases, there was a span of 11 bases. This CDR3 region has 13 residues. Germline CDR1 SGHRS, CDR2 YFSETQ. The CDR3 reads CASSPDRANEQFF. CDR3 coding DNA: TGCGCCAGCAGCCCGGACCGGGCCAATGAGCAGTTCTTC. Complete variable domain (other parts from reference TRBV5-1 and TRBJ2-1): KAGVTQTPRYLIKTRGQQVTLSCSPISGHRSVSWYQQTPGQGLQFLFEYFSETQRNKGNFPGRFSGRQFSNSRSEMNVSTLELGDSALYLCASSPDRANEQFFGPGTRLTVL.

The chain links TRBV13 to TRBJ2-6; D perhaps matches TRBD2 (5 bases). Germline CDR1 reads PRHDT; CDR2 reads FYEKMQ (reference sequence). With 2 bases removed from V and 4 bases from J, the gap between germline ends came to 9 bases. CDR3 size: 15 residues. Here the CDR3 DNA reads TGTGCCAGCAGCTTACAGAGGGTCGGGGCCAACGTCCTGACTTTC. Translation gives CASSLQRVGANVLTF. Looking up the rest from reference TRBV13 and TRBJ2-6 gives the full variable domain: AAGVIQSPRHLIKEKRETATLKCYPIPRHDTVYWYQQGPGQDPQFLISFYEKMQSDKGSIPDRFSAQQFSDYHSELNMSSLELGDSALYFCASSLQRVGANVLTFGAGSRLTVL.

This chain uses TRBV7-6 with TRBJ2-3; TRBD2 aligns across 9 bases. Germline-derived CDR1 and CDR2 are SGHVS and FNYEAQ. V was pared by 1 base and J by 5 bases, with 4 bases of the junction left unmatched. CDR3 length: 15 amino acids. For the CDR3, the DNA is TGTGCCAGCAGCTTAGGCGGGGGGGCCTTAGATACGCAGTATTTT. Encoded protein: CASSLGGGALDTQYF.

This clone has just one count. The CDR3 nucleotides are TGTGCCAGCAGTGAATTGAGAGGGGCTTACAATGAGCAGTTCTTC. Its protein is CASSELRGAYNEQFF. The chain employs TRBV6-1 and TRBJ2-1, with D perhaps assigned TRBD1 or TRBD2 (5 bases each). This CDR3 contains 15 residues. The V end lost 2 bases, the J end lost 4 bases, and 12 bases lay between the germline ends. Germline V gives CDR1 MNHNS, CDR2 SASEGT.

The chain links TRBV6-1 to TRBJ1-2; TRBD1 agrees at 7 bases. Unmatched junction bases numbered 2, after V lost 0 bases and J lost 4 bases. This CDR3 is 14 amino acids long. In germline, CDR1 is MNHNS, CDR2 SASEGT. The CDR3 region has the DNA TGTGCCAGCAGTGAAGCAGGGGGCGGCTATGGCTACACCTTC. Protein: CASSEAGGGYGYTF.

This chain joins TRBV5-1 and TRBJ2-7; weak D call: TRBD1 (6 bases). V was clipped by 3 bases and J by 3 bases, with 16 bases between them. The CDR3 spans 15 residues. Per germline, CDR1 SGHRS and CDR2 YFSETQ. Here the CDR3 DNA reads TGCGCCAGCAGCTCCTTGGCCGGGACAAGCTACGAGCAGTACTTC. Translated, it gives CASSSLAGTSYEQYF.

The CDR3 DNA follows: TGTGCCAGCAGCGGGCATCCCCCAGGTAGCGAGCAGTACTTC. Its translation: CASSGHPPGSEQYF. The gene calls are TRBV9 and TRBJ2-7; D gene ambiguous. V lost 3 bases to trimming and J lost 6 bases, with 16 bases between them. Germline V lookup: CDR1 SGDLS, CDR2 YYNGEE. The CDR3 contains 14 residues.

V gene TRBV11-3 combines with J gene TRBJ2-2; 8 nucleotides line up with TRBD2. The trim removed 1 base at V and 0 bases at J, leaving 4 bases unmatched. CDR1 is SGHNT, CDR2 YENEEA, per germline. CDR3 length equals 17 residues. The CDR3 DNA is TGTGCCAGCAGCTTAGTTCTTAGCGGGGCGAACACCGGGGAGCTGTTTTTT. Amino acid sequence: CASSLVLSGANTGELFF.

This chain links TRBV29-1 with TRBJ2-3; 12 bases map to TRBD2. After removal of 2 bases from V and 3 bases from J, the junction contained 9 bases not matched to a gene. This CDR3 is built from 17 residues. The germline gives CDR1 SQVTM, CDR2 ANQGSEA. The CDR3 here is CSVEWASGGAGTDTQYF. DNA for the CDR3: TGCAGCGTTGAATGGGCTAGCGGGGGGGCGGGAACAGATACGCAGTATTTT.

V gene TRBV6-5 combines with J gene TRBJ2-1, with D perhaps TRBD1 (6 bases). Germline CDR1 reads MNHEY; CDR2 reads SVGAGI. The CDR3 sequence is 13 residues long. With 0 bases removed from V and 7 bases from J, the gap between germline ends came to 7 bases. In DNA form, the CDR3 reads TGTGCCAGCAGTTACTCGAGGGGGAATGAGCAGTTCTTC. As protein: CASSYSRGNEQFF.

The chain joins TRBV7-2 to TRBJ1-1, with 9 positions matching TRBD1. In germline, CDR1 is SGHTA, CDR2 FQGNSA. Trimming at V came to 5 bases and at J to 4 bases, leaving 5 bases not matched to a gene. There are 14 residues in the CDR3. As DNA, the CDR3 is TGTGCCAGCAGCCAACAGGGGGCCGGCACTGAAGCTTTCTTT. Its translation: CASSQQGAGTEAFF. Full variable domain (rest looked up from reference TRBV7-2 and TRBJ1-1): GAGVSQSPSNKVTEKGKDVELRCDPISGHTALYWYRQSLGQGLEFLIYFQGNSAPDKSGLPSDRFSAERTGGSVSTLTIQRTQQEDSAVYLCASSQQGAGTEAFFGQGTRLTVV.

The V call is TRBV6-1, the J call TRBJ1-4; no clear D. Germline V gene sequence: CDR1 MNHNS, CDR2 SASEGT. V was cut by 2 bases and J by 0 bases, with 7 bases left in between. The CDR3 spans 15 residues. CDR3 nucleotides: TGTGCCAGCAGTGAACGGGCCGCAACTAATGAAAAACTGTTTTTT. Amino acids: CASSERAATNEKLFF.

This chain links TRBV27 with TRBJ1-4; 9 bases are a match to TRBD1. CDR1 is MNHEY and CDR2 is SMNVEV in the germline V gene (reference sequence). V gave up 5 bases and J gave up 7 bases; unmatched junction bases: 8. The CDR3 loop spans 15 amino acids. The CDR3 loop reads CASSAWTGEAEKLFF. CDR3 nucleotides: TGTGCCAGCAGTGCCTGGACAGGGGAGGCTGAAAAACTGTTTTTT.

V usage is TRBV15 and J usage is TRBJ1-2, with a tentative D call TRBD1 (6 bases). V lost 0 bases to trimming and J lost 7 bases, with 15 bases between them. The CDR3 covers 15 residues. The germline V gene has CDR1 LNHNV and CDR2 YYDKDF (reference sequence). The CDR3 DNA reads TGTGCCACCAGCAGAGATAGGACAGCCGTGGTTGGCTACACCTTC. It translates to CATSRDRTAVVGYTF.

V gene TRBV5-1 combines with J gene TRBJ2-5, with D unresolved. Germline lookup yields CDR1 SGHRS and CDR2 YFSETQ. There are 13 residues in the CDR3. Trimming cost V 2 bases and J 5 bases, with 10 bases left between them. The CDR3 nucleotides are TGCGCCAGCAGCTTCGGCTTTCGGGAGACCCAGTACTTC. It specifies CASSFGFRETQYF.

The chain links TRBV19 to TRBJ2-7, with D maybe TRBD2 (6 bases). Per germline, CDR1 LNHDA and CDR2 SQIVND (reference sequence). The CDR3 consists of 15 residues. The V gene lost 5 bases and the J gene lost 1 base, with 15 bases spanning the gap. The CDR3 sequence is CASSGWVGGSYEQYF. CDR3 sequence (DNA): TGTGCCAGTAGTGGGTGGGTGGGGGGATCCTACGAGCAGTACTTC.

This clone came up once. The chain carries TRBV10-3 and TRBJ2-7, with D unclear. Trimming took off 3 bases at V and 7 bases at J, with 16 bases between the two ends. The germline V gene has CDR1 ENHRY and CDR2 SYGVKD. This CDR3 has 14 residues. The CDR3 region is CAISDPDASWEQYF. The CDR3 DNA reads as TGTGCCATCAGTGATCCCGATGCTTCGTGGGAGCAGTACTTC.

The chain joins TRBV6-5 to TRBJ2-4; D gene ambiguous. V lost 2 bases, J lost 9 bases, and 5 bases lay in between. The CDR3 is 11 residues long. Germline-derived CDR1 and CDR2 are MNHEY and SVGAGI. The CDR3 nucleotides are TGTGCCAGCAGTTACGGTGGCATTCAGTACTTC. This translates into CASSYGGIQYF.